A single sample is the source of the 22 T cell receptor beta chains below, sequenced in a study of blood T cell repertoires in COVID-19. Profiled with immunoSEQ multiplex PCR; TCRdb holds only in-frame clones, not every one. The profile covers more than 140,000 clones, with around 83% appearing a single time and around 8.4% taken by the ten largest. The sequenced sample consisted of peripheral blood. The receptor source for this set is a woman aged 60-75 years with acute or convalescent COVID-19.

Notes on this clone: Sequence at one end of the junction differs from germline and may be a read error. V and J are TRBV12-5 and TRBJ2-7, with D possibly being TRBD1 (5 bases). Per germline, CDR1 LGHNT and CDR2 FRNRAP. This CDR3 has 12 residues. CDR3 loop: CASGLGQLPADF. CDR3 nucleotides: TGTGCTAGTGGTTTGGGACAGCTCCCTGCCGACTTC.

CDR3 sequence: CASSFGYGYTF. The CDR3 DNA follows: TGTGCCAGCAGCTTCGGCTATGGCTACACCTTC. This chain links TRBV5-8 with TRBJ1-2; D not certain. Trimming removed 2 bases from V and 4 bases from J, with 3 bases in between. There are 11 residues in the CDR3. Germline values: CDR1 SGHTS, CDR2 YDEGEE.

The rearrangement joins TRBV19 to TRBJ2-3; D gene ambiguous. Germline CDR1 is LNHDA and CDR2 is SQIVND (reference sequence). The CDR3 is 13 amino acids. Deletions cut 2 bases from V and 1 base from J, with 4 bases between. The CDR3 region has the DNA TGTGCCAGTAGTATACGGGGCACAGATACGCAGTATTTT. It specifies CASSIRGTDTQYF. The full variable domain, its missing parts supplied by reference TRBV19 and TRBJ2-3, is DGGITQSPKYLFRKEGQNVTLSCEQNLNHDAMYWYRQDPGQGLRLIYYSQIVNDFQKGDIAEGYSVSREKKESFPLTVTSAQKNPTAFYLCASSIRGTDTQYFGPGTRLTVL.

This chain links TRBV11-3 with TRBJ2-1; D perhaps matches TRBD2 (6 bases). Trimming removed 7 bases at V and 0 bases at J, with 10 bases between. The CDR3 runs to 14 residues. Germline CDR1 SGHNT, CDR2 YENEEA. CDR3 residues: CASNPGDSYNEQFF. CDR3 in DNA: TGTGCCAGCAACCCGGGGGACTCCTACAATGAGCAGTTCTTC.

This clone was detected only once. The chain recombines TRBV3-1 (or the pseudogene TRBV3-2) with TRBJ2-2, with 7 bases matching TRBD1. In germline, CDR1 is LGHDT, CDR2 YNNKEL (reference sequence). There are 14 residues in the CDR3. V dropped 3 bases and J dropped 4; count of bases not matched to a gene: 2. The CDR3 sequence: CASSQGQLTGELFF. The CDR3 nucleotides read TGTGCCAGCAGCCAGGGACAGCTCACCGGGGAGCTGTTTTTT.

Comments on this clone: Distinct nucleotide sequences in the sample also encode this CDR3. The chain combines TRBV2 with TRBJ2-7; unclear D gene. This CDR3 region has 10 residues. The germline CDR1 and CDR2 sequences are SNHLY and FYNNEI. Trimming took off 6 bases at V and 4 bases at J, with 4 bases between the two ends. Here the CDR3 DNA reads TGTGCCAGCAGCAGTTACGAGCAGTACTTC. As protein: CASSSYEQYF. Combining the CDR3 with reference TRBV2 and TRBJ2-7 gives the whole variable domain EPEVTQTPSHQVTQMGQEVILRCVPISNHLYFYWYRQILGQKVEFLVSFYNNEISEKSEIFDDQFSVERPDGSNFTLKIRSTKLEDSAMYFCASSSYEQYFGPGTRLTVT.

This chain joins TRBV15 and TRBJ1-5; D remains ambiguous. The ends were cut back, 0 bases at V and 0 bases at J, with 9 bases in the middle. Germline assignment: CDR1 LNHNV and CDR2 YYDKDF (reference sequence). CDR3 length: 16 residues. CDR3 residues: CATSRDTSNSNQPQHF. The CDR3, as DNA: TGTGCCACCAGCAGAGATACCAGTAATAGCAATCAGCCCCAGCATTTT.

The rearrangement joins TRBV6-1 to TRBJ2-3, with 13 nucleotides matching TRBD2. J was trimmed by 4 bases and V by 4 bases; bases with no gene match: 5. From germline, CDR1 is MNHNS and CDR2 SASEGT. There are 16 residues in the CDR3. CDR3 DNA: TGTGCCAGCAGTGTAACTAGCGGGGGGGCCGCAGATACGCAGTATTTT. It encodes CASSVTSGGAADTQYF.

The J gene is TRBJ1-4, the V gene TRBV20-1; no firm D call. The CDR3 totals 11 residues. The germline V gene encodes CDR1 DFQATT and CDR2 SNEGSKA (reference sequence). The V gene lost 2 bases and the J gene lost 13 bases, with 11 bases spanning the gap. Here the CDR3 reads CSARRSRRLFF. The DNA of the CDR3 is TGCAGTGCTAGACGTAGTCGGAGACTGTTTTTT.

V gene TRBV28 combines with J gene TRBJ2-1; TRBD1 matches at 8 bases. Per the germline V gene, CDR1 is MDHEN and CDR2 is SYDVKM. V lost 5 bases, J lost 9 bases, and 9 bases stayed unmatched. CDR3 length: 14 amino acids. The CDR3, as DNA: TGTGCCAGCAGTCCGGGACAGGTTGAGGTTGAGCAGTTCTTC. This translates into CASSPGQVEVEQFF.

For the CDR3, the DNA is TGTGCCAGCAGTCCCCGGGGGAGCGTAGATACGCAGTATTTT. Residues: CASSPRGSVDTQYF. The chain links TRBV6-5 to TRBJ2-3, with D tentatively TRBD2 (6 bases). In germline, CDR1 is MNHEY, CDR2 SVGAGI. Trimming left V 5 bases short and J 5 bases short, with 14 bases between. The CDR3 runs to 14 residues.

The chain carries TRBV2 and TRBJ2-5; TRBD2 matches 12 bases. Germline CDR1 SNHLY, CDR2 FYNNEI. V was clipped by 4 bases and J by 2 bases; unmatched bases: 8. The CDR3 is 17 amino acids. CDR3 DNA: TGTGCCAGCAGTGTGGCTAGCGGGGGGGCCCTTCAAGAGACCCAGTACTTC. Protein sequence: CASSVASGGALQETQYF.

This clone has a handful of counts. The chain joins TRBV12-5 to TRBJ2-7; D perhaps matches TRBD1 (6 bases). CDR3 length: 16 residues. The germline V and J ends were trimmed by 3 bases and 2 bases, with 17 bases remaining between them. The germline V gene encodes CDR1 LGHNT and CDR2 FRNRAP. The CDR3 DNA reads TGTGCTAGTGGTTTCCTAACAGGGAAACTAACCTACGAGCAGTACTTC. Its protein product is CASGFLTGKLTYEQYF.

Here the CDR3 DNA reads TGTGCCTGGAGCCTCGGGAGGAAGGATGAAAAACTGTTTTTT. It specifies CAWSLGRKDEKLFF. The rearrangement uses TRBV30 and TRBJ1-4; D is ambiguous. This CDR3 is built from 14 residues. The germline V and J ends were trimmed by 3 bases and 6 bases, with 14 bases remaining between them. The germline V gene encodes CDR1 GTSNPN and CDR2 SVGIG (reference sequence).

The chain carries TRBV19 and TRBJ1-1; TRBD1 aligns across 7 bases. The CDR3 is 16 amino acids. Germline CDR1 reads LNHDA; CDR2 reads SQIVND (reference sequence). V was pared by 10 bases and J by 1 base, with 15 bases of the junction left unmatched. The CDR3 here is CATVGQALLSNTEAFF. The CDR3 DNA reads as TGTGCCACCGTAGGACAGGCACTTCTTTCGAACACTGAAGCTTTCTTT.

The CDR3, as DNA: TGTGCCAGCAGCTTATTTCGGGGGACCTCCTACGAGCAGTACTTC. Translated: CASSLFRGTSYEQYF. This chain uses TRBV13 with TRBJ2-7; D is possibly TRBD2 (6 bases). V shed 2 bases and J shed 0 bases, with 11 bases lying between them. The CDR3 runs 15 residues. Per germline, CDR1 PRHDT and CDR2 FYEKMQ (reference sequence).

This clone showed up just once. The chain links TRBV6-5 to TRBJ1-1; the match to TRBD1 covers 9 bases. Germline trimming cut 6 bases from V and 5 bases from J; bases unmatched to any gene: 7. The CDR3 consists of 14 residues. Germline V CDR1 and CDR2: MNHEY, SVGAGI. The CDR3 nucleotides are TGTGCCAGCAGCGCGGGGACAGGGAGAACTGAAGCTTTCTTT. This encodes CASSAGTGRTEAFF.

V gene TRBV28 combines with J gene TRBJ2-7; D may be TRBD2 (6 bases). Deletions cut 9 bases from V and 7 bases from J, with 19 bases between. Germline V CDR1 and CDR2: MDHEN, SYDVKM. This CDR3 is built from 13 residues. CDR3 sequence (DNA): TGTGCCAGTTCGACCGGGGGAGGAGGGGAGCAGTACTTC. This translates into CASSTGGGGEQYF.

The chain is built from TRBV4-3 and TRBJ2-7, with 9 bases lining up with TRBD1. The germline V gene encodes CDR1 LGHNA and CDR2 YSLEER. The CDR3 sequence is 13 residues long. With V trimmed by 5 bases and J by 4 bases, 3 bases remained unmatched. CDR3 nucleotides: TGCGCCAGCAGCTTAGACAGGGGGTACGAGCAGTACTTC. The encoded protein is CASSLDRGYEQYF.

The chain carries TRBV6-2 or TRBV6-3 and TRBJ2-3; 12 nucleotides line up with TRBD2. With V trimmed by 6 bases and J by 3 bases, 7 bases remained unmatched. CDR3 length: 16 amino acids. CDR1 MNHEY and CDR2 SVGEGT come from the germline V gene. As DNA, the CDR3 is TGTGCCAGCAGCCAATCTAGCGGGGGGGTTACAGATACGCAGTATTTT. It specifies CASSQSSGGVTDTQYF.

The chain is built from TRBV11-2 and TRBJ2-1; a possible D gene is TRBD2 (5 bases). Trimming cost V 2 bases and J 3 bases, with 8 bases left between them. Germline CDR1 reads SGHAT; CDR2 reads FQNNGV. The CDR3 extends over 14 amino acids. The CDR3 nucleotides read TGTGCCAGCAGCTTACCTAGCCTCTACAATGAGCAGTTCTTC. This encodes CASSLPSLYNEQFF.

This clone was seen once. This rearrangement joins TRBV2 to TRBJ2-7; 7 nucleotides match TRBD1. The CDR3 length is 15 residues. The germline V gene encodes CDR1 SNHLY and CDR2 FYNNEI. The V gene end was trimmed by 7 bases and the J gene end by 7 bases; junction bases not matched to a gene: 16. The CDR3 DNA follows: TGTGCCAGCAAACCGGGACAGACTCCTTCCTGGGAGCAGTACTTC. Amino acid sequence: CASKPGQTPSWEQYF. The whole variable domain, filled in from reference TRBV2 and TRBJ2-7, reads EPEVTQTPSHQVTQMGQEVILRCVPISNHLYFYWYRQILGQKVEFLVSFYNNEISEKSEIFDDQFSVERPDGSNFTLKIRSTKLEDSAMYFCASKPGQTPSWEQYFGPGTRLTVT.